These 14 T cell receptor beta chains were sequenced from one sample in a study of T cell responses to AZD1222 COVID-19 vaccine. Using immunoSEQ multiplex PCR, the repertoire was profiled, and TCRdb retains in-frame clones only, with some absent. Among some 50,000 clones listed, about 90% were seen once. Source: peripheral blood, taken 28 days after the second AZD1222 dose. These receptors came from an adult who received the AZD1222 COVID-19 vaccine.

The chain couples TRBV7-3 to TRBJ2-3, with a possible D match to TRBD1 (6 bases). Trimming removed 5 bases at V and 2 bases at J, with 11 bases between. Germline values: CDR1 SGHTA, CDR2 FQGTGA. The CDR3 consists of 14 residues. The CDR3 reads CASSTGQLTDTQYF. CDR3 coding DNA: TGTGCCAGCAGCACCGGACAGCTCACAGATACGCAGTATTTT.

V usage is TRBV7-8 and J usage is TRBJ2-2; D gene ambiguous. Germline V gene data show CDR1 as SGHVS and CDR2 as FQNEAQ. V was shortened by 1 base and J by 1 base, with 10 bases between the two germline ends. The CDR3 is 16 residues long. The CDR3 nucleotides are TGTGCCAGCAGCTTAGTATCACGGATGAACACCGGGGAGCTGTTTTTT. Its protein is CASSLVSRMNTGELFF.

This clone is a singleton in its sample. The V gene is TRBV9, the J gene TRBJ1-6, with TRBD1 as a possible D gene (6 bases). Trimming stripped 7 bases from V and 0 bases from J, with 14 bases between. The CDR3 runs to 16 residues. Germline V gives CDR1 SGDLS, CDR2 YYNGEE. Here the CDR3 reads CASARDTSSYNSPLHF. The CDR3 DNA sequence: TGTGCCAGCGCCCGGGACACGAGCTCCTATAATTCACCCCTCCACTTT.

The chain couples TRBV4-1 to TRBJ1-1, with D uncertain. CDR3 length: 15 amino acids. V shed 3 bases and J shed 0 bases, with 11 bases lying between them. Per germline, CDR1 MGHRA and CDR2 YSYEKL. The CDR3 bases are TGCGCCAGCAGCCAGGTCGGCAGCCTGAACACTGAAGCTTTCTTT. Its translation: CASSQVGSLNTEAFF.

This chain joins TRBV15 and TRBJ2-2; possibly TRBD2 for D (5 bases). In germline, CDR1 is LNHNV, CDR2 YYDKDF (reference sequence). Trimming shortened V by 0 bases and J by 4 bases, and 15 bases separated the two germline ends. There are 17 residues in the CDR3. In DNA, the CDR3 is TGTGCCACCAGCAGAGATCGAAGCGGCCGTTTCACCGGGGAGCTGTTTTTT. Protein product: CATSRDRSGRFTGELFF. The full variable domain, rest sourced from reference TRBV15 and TRBJ2-2, is DAMVIQNPRYQVTQFGKPVTLSCSQTLNHNVMYWYQQKSSQAPKLLFHYYDKDFNNEADTPDNFQSRRPNTSFCFLDIRSPGLGDTAMYLCATSRDRSGRFTGELFFGEGSRLTVL.

The chain has TRBV5-3 and TRBJ1-6; D is ambiguous. TRBV5-3 is annotated as an ORF whose role is uncertain. The CDR3 contains 19 residues. The germline V and J ends were trimmed by 2 bases and 4 bases, with 22 bases remaining between them. In nucleotides, the CDR3 is TGTGCCAGAAGCTTCGGGAATTTGCGACCGAACTTATATAATTCACCCCTCCACTTT. Translating gives CARSFGNLRPNLYNSPLHF.

This chain's CDR3 is CASKNTEAFF. CDR3 in DNA: TGTGCCAGTAAGAACACTGAAGCTTTCTTT. This rearrangement joins TRBV27 to TRBJ1-1, with unresolved D. The V end was cut by 9 bases, the J end by 1 base, with 3 bases between. This CDR3 contains 10 residues. Germline V gene sequence: CDR1 MNHEY, CDR2 SMNVEV (reference sequence).

The rearrangement joins TRBV2 to TRBJ1-2; D may be TRBD1 (6 bases). Germline V lookup: CDR1 SNHLY, CDR2 FYNNEI. The CDR3 is 13 amino acids. The V gene lost 7 bases and the J gene lost 1 base, with 10 bases spanning the gap. CDR3 amino acids: CASKGQNNYGYTF. For the CDR3, the DNA is TGTGCCAGCAAAGGACAGAATAACTATGGCTACACCTTC.

The V call is TRBV28, the J call TRBJ2-1; D may be TRBD1 (5 bases). The CDR3 length is 13 residues. V lost 4 bases and J 6 bases, leaving 10 bases between the germline ends. CDR1 is MDHEN and CDR2 is SYDVKM in the germline V gene. The CDR3 loop reads CASSSPGPNEQFF. CDR3 bases: TGTGCCAGCAGTTCCCCAGGGCCCAATGAGCAGTTCTTC.

The rearrangement uses TRBV19 and TRBJ1-1; no definite D call. This CDR3 has 13 residues. Germline V gives CDR1 LNHDA, CDR2 SQIVND (reference sequence). V was cut by 2 bases and J by 6 bases, with 10 bases left in between. The CDR3 DNA is TGTGCCAGTAGTATAAGGTACGGTTCTGAAGCTTTCTTT. Its protein is CASSIRYGSEAFF.

The V and J genes are TRBV2 and TRBJ1-5; 9 bases fit TRBD1. The CDR3 has 13 residues. J was trimmed by 6 bases and V by 8 bases; bases with no gene match: 5. Germline CDR1 reads SNHLY; CDR2 reads FYNNEI. This CDR3 reads CASDRGVTQPQHF. For the CDR3, the DNA is TGTGCCAGCGACAGGGGGGTCACTCAGCCCCAGCATTTT.

The rearrangement joins TRBV11-2 to TRBJ2-4, with 11 bases fitting TRBD1. CDR3 length: 16 amino acids. Germline-derived CDR1 and CDR2 are SGHAT and FQNNGV. The V segment lost 5 bases and the J segment 2 bases; nucleotides outside the gene matches: 5. For the CDR3, the DNA is TGTGCCAGCAGCCACGGACAGGGGGCTTCCAAAAACATTCAGTACTTC. This gives the protein CASSHGQGASKNIQYF.

The V and J genes are TRBV3-1 (or the pseudogene TRBV3-2) and TRBJ2-7; 14 positions agree with TRBD2. This CDR3 comprises 16 residues. The ends lost 1 base at V and 7 bases at J; junction bases unmatched: 6. Germline values: CDR1 LGHDT, CDR2 YNNKEL (reference sequence). CDR3 sequence (DNA): TGTGCCAGCAGCCAAGGAGGACTAGCGGGAGGAGGAGAGCAGTACTTC. As protein: CASSQGGLAGGGEQYF.

The V and J genes are TRBV5-1 and TRBJ2-3; 8 nucleotides line up with TRBD2. CDR1 is SGHRS and CDR2 is YFSETQ in the germline V gene. The CDR3 totals 15 residues. V trimming: 2 bases; J trimming: 4 bases; junction bases outside the gene matches: 6. This CDR3 reads CASSFGLASPDTQYF. The CDR3 nucleotides read TGCGCCAGCAGCTTCGGACTAGCCTCGCCAGATACGCAGTATTTT.